This T cell receptor (beta chain) stems from a study of blood T cell repertoires in COVID-19 (dated by TCRdb to between 2020 and 2021). About the investigation overall: Samples covering the acute and convalescent phases of COVID-19 were provided by collaborators in the United States, Italy and Spain. The prospective study material was composed of cDNA or gDNA derived from T cells, B-cell-depleted T cells, or PBMCs. The dataset comprised deeply sampled blood TCRbeta repertoires from subjects exposed to, actively infected with, or recovered from COVID-19. The repertoires were released in a freely available public database meant as a resource for research on the immune response to SARS-CoV-2. The samples were drawn from two sources: the first 160 participants of the ongoing ImmuneRACE study, and 950 to 1,500 subjects contributed by 6 global collaborators. A de-identified subject ID, COVID-19 status, age in years and sex were almost always included in the sample metadata. Where available, HLA class I and class II types were taken from metadata supplied by the sample provider and were not determined by assay-based typing. Study-wide conclusions, independent of this receptor: The quantity of clinical and demographic metadata differed by source and by participant and was supplied without curation.

Whole blood was collected in K2EDTA tubes by collaborating institutions according to the institutions' own protocols. For TCRbeta analysis, collaborator samples were shipped as frozen whole blood, as isolated PBMCs, or as DNA extracted from either sample type. V is reduced by 0 bases and J by 0 bases, leaving a spacing of 9 bases between them. Reading from cysteine to phenylalanine, the CDR3 counts 16 amino acids. Only the CDR3 portion is preserved as DNA: 48 bases, with reading frame beginning at the first base. The CDR1 and CDR2 encoded by the germline V gene are SGHDT and YYEEEE. About this clone: Its cognate antigen has yet to be identified. No quality values exist for individual bases; no much larger clone is one base distant.

TCRbeta CDR3 regions were amplified from genomic DNA using the immunoSEQ Assay, a bias-controlled multiplex PCR. Processing in the source paper ran as follows. The number of nucleated cells in each sample was estimated from the amplification of reference gene primers within the assay. To quantify the absolute abundance of each unique TCRbeta CDR3 rearrangement, sequence reads were collapsed and filtered. For each sample, productive Simpson clonality was calculated as the square root of Simpson's diversity index across productive rearrangements. Imported from immuneACCESS, the table was reduced by TCRdb to in-frame sequences with V and J called. These copies leave out some clones; in studies compared against another copy, an unresolved V gene accounts for under half, and the cause of the remainder is not known. The V and J calls and the clone size are those of that table, but D and trimming were determined from the DNA. Recorded for this sample are approximately 330,000 clones; around nine tenths of them occurred a single time. The ten largest clones represent approximately 4% of the sample.

Sequenced sample: peripheral blood. The rearranged segments are TRBV5-6 and TRBJ2-2; D gene: possibly TRBD2, on 5 matching bases. This clonotype was obtained from a woman between 50 and 59 years old with active or convalescent COVID-19. This receptor has the CDR3 CASSLAGLANTGELFF. The DNA reads TGTGCCAGCAGCTTGGCCGGACTGGCGAACACCGGGGAGCTGTTTTTT.